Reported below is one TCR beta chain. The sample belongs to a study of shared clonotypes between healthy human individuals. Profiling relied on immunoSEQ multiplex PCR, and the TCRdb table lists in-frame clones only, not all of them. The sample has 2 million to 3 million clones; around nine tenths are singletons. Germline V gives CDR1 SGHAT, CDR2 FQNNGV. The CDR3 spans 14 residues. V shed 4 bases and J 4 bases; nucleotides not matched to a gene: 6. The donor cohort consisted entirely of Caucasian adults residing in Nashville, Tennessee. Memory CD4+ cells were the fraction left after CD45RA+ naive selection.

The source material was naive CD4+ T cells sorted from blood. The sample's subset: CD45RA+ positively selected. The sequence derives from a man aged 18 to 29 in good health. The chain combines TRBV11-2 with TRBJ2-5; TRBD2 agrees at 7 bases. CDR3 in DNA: TGTGCCAGCAGCTATGGCGGGAGACCAGAGACCCAGTACTTC. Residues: CASSYGGRPETQYF.